The sample holds one count of the clone carrying this TCR beta chain. This sample is drawn from a study of identifying expanded T cells in peripheral blood. Profiling relied on immunoSEQ multiplex PCR, and the TCRdb table lists in-frame clones only, not all of them. The data hold approximately 92,000 clones, with 80% to 90% observed a single time. Germline CDR1 SEHNR, CDR2 FQNEAQ (reference sequence). Trimming shortened V by 2 bases and J by 2 bases, and 13 bases separated the two germline ends. This CDR3 comprises 15 residues. The chain recombines TRBV7-9 with TRBJ2-7; tentative D call: TRBD1 (5 bases). This clonotype was obtained from a person aged 18 to 70 in good health. Sequencing used blood. DNA for the CDR3: TGTGCCAGCAGCTTAAACGGGCCCAGGGCCTACGAGCAGTACTTC. It translates to CASSLNGPRAYEQYF.